This TCR beta chain was identified in a study of tumor-infiltrating lymphocytes in primary liver carcinoma. TCR beta cDNA was reverse-transcribed from about 0.45 ug of total RNA. The reaction used a constant-region primer and ProtoScript II reverse transcriptase. Three rounds of nested multiplex PCR with slightly modified ARM-PCR produced TCR beta libraries. Investigators reported that the first two PCR rounds, at roughly 10 cycles each, used TRBV1-TRBV30 forward primers with a C-beta reverse primer. TCRdb used MiXCR to reprocess the multiplex PCR reads, holding one entry per CDR3 protein. The sample has about 180,000 distinct CDR3 sequences; 60% are singletons. The blood RNA (from unsorted whole blood) was obtained, and germline DNA was also extracted. Surgery was preceded by the collection of 3.5 to 4.5 milliliters of peripheral blood. Germline V lookup: CDR1 WSHSY, CDR2 SAAADI. This CDR3 is built from 14 residues. J gave up 7 bases and V 7 bases, and 5 bases lay outside the gene matches.

Findings and limits, study-wide: The difference in top-250-clone fraction between tumors and blood was significant, favoring tumors (p = 0.039). Less overlap was seen in tumor-adjacent and tumor-blood pairs than in tumor region pairs.

Concerning this clonotype itself: Antigen specificity is unknown.

The sequenced material came from peripheral blood. The gene calls are TRBV10-2 and TRBJ2-1, with TRBD2 matching over 12 bases. The sequence was collected from a man aged 40-49 years with primary liver carcinoma and hepatitis B virus infection. The CDR3 here is CASNLAGGRNEQFF. The CDR3 nucleotides read TGCGCCAGCAATCTAGCGGGAGGGCGGAATGAGCAGTTCTTC.